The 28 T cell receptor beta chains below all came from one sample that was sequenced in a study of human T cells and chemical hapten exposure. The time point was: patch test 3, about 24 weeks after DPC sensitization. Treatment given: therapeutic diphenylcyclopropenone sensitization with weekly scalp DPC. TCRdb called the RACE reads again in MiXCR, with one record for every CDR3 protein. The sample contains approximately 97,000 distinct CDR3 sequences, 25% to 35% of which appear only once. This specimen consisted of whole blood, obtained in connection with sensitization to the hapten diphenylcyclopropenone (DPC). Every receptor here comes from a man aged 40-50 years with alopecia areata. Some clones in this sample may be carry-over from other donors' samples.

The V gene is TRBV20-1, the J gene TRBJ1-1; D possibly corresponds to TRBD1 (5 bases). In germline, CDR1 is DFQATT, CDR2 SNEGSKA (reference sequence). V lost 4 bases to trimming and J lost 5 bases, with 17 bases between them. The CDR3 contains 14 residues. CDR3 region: CSANSGGAGTEAFF. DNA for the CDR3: TGCAGTGCTAATTCGGGGGGTGCGGGGACTGAAGCTTTCTTT.

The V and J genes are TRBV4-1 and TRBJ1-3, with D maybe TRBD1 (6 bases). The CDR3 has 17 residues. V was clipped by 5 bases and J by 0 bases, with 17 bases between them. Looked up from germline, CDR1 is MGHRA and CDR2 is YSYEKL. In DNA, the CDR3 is TGCGCCAGCAGCTTGGGGGGGGCGCAGAGCTCTGGAAACACCATATATTTT. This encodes CASSLGGAQSSGNTIYF.

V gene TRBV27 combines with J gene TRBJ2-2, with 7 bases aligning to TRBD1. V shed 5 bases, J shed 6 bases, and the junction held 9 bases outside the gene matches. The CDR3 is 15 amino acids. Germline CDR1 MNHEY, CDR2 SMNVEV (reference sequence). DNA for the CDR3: TGTGCCAGCAGTCCTCCGACAGGGTTAGCCGGGGAGCTGTTTTTT. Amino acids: CASSPPTGLAGELFF.

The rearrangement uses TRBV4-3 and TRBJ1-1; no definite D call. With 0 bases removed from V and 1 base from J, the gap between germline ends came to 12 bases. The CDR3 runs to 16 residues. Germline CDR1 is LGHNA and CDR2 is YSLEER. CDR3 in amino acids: CASSQDIGVGNTEAFF. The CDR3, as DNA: TGCGCCAGCAGCCAAGATATTGGGGTTGGGAACACTGAAGCTTTCTTT.

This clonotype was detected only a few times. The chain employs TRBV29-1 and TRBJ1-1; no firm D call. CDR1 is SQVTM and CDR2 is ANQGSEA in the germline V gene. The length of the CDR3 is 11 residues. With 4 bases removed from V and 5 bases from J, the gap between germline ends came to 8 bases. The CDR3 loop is CSVVLSTEAFF. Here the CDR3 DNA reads TGCAGCGTTGTCTTGTCGACTGAAGCTTTCTTT. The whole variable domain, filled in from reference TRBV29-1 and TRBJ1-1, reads SAVISQKPSRDICQRGTSLTIQCQVDSQVTMMFWYRQQPGQSLTLIATANQGSEATYESGFVIDKFPISRPNLTFSTLTVSNMSPEDSSIYLCSVVLSTEAFFGQGTRLTVV.

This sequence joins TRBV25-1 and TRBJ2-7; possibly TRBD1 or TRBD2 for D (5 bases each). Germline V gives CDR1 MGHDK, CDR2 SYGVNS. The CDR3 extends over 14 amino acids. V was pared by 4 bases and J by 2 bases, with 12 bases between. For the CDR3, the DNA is TGTGCCAGCAGTGTCCCGGGACGGACCTACGAGCAGTACTTC. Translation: CASSVPGRTYEQYF.

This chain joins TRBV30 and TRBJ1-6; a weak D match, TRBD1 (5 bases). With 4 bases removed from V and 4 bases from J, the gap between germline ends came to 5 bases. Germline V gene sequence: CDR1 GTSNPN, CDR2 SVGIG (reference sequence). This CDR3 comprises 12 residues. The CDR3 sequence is CAWTGYNSPLHF. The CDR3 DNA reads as TGTGCCTGGACAGGGTATAATTCACCCCTCCACTTT.

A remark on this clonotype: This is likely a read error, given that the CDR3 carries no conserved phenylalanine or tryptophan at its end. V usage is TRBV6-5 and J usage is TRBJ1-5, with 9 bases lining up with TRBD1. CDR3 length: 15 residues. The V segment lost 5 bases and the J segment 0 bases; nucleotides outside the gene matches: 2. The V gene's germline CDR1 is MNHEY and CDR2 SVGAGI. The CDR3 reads CASSPDRGSNQPQHY. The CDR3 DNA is TGTGCCAGCAGTCCGGACAGGGGTAGCAATCAGCCCCAGCATTAT.

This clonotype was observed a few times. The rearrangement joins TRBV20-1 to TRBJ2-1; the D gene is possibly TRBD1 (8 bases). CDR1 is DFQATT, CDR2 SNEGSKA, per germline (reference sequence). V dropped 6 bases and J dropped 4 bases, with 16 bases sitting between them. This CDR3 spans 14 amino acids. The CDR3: CSAQTGEGYNEQFF. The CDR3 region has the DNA TGCAGTGCGCAGACAGGGGAGGGATACAATGAGCAGTTCTTC.

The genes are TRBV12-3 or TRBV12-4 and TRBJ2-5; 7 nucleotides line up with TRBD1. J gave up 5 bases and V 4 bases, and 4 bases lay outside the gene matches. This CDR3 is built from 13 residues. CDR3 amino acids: CASSSGQEETQYF. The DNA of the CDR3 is TGTGCCAGCAGTTCTGGACAGGAGGAGACCCAGTACTTC.

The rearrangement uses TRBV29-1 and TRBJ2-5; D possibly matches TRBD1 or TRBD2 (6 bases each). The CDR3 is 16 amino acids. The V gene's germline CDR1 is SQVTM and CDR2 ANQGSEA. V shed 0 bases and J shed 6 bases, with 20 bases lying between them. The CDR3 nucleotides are TGCAGCGTTGAAGATAAGGGGGGACACAAAGGGAAGACCCAGTACTTC. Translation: CSVEDKGGHKGKTQYF.

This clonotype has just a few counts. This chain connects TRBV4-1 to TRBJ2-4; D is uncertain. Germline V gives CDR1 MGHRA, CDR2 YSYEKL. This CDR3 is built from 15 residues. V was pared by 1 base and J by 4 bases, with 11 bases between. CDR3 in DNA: TGCGCCAGCAGCCAAGCACAAACTCCGAAAAACATTCAGTACTTC. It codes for CASSQAQTPKNIQYF.

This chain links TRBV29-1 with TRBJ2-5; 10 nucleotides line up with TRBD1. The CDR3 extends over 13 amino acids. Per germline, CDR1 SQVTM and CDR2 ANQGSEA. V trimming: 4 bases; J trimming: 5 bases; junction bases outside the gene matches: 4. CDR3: CSVGQGAGETQYF. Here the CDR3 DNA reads TGCAGCGTTGGACAGGGGGCAGGGGAGACCCAGTACTTC.

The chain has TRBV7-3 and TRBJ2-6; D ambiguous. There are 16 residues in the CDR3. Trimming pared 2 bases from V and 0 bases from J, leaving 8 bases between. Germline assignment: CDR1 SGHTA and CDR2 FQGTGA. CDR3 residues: CASSLSRVSGANVLTF. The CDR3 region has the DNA TGTGCCAGCAGCTTATCCCGAGTCTCTGGGGCCAACGTCCTGACTTTC.

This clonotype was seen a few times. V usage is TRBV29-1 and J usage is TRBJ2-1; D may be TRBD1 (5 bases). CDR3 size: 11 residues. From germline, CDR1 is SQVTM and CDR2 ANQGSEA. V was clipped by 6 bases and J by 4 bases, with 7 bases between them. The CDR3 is CSVGAYNEQFF. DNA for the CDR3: TGCAGCGTAGGGGCTTACAATGAGCAGTTCTTC.

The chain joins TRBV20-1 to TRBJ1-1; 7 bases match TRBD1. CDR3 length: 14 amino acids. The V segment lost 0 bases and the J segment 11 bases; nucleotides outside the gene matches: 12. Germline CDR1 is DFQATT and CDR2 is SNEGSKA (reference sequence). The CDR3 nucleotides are TGCAGTGCTAGAGATCACCGACAGGGTGGAGTCGCTTTCTTT. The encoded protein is CSARDHRQGGVAFF.

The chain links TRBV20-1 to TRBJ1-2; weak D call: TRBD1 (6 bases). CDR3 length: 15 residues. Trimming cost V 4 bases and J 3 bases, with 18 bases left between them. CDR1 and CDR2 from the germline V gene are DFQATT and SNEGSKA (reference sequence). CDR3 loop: CSAKSGNRAYYGYTF. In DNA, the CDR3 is TGCAGTGCTAAGTCCGGCAACAGGGCCTACTATGGCTACACCTTC.

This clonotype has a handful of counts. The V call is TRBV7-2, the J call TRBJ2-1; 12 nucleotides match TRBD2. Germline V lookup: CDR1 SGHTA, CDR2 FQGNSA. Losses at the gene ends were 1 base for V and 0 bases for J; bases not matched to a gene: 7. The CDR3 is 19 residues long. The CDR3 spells CASSLEGLAGLSSYNEQFF. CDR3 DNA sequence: TGTGCCAGCAGCTTAGAGGGACTAGCGGGCCTCAGCTCCTACAATGAGCAGTTCTTC.

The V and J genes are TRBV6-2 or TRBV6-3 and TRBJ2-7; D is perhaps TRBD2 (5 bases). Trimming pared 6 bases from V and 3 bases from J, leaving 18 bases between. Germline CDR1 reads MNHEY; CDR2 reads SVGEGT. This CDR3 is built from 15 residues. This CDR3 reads CASSYSGRFNYEQYF. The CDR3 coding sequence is TGTGCCAGCAGCTACAGCGGTCGCTTCAACTACGAGCAGTACTTC.

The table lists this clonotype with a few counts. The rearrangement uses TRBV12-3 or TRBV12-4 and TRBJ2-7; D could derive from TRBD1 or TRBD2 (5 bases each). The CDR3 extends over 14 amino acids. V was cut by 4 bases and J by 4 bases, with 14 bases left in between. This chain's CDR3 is CASSSLGAVYEQYF. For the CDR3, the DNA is TGTGCCAGCAGTTCTCTCGGGGCGGTGTACGAGCAGTACTTC.

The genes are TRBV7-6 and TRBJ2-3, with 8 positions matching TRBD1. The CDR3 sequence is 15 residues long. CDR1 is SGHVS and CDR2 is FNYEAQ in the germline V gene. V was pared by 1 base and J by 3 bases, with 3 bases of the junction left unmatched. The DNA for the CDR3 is TGTGCCAGCAGCTTAGGGCAGGGGGCAACAGATACGCAGTATTTT. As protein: CASSLGQGATDTQYF.

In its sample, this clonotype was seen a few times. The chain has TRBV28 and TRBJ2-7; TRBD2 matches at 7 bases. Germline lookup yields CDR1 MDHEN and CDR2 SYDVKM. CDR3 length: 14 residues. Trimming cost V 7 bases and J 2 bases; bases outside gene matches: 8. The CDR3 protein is CASMSSGPTYEQYF. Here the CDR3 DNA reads TGTGCCAGCATGTCTAGCGGCCCAACCTACGAGCAGTACTTC.

The CDR3: CASSYSNPAVQYF. The CDR3 DNA sequence: TGTGCCAGCAGTTACTCGAACCCTGCGGTTCAGTACTTC. The chain is built from TRBV6-2 or TRBV6-3 and TRBJ2-5; D remains ambiguous. Germline V gene sequence: CDR1 MNHEY, CDR2 SVGEGT. V lost 0 bases to trimming and J lost 11 bases, with 13 bases between them. This CDR3 comprises 13 residues.

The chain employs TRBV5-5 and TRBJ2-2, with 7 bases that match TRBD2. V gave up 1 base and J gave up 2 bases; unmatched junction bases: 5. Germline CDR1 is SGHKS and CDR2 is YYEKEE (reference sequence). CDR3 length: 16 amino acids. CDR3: CASSLSSGANTGELFF. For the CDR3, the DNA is TGTGCCAGCAGCTTGTCTAGCGGAGCTAACACCGGGGAGCTGTTTTTT.

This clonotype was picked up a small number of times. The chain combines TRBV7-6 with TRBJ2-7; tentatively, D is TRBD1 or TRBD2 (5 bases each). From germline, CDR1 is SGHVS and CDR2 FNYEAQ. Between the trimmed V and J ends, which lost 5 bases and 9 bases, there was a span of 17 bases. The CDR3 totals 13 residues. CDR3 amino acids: CASSKGTSAAQYF. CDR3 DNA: TGTGCCAGCAGCAAAGGGACGTCTGCAGCGCAGTACTTC.

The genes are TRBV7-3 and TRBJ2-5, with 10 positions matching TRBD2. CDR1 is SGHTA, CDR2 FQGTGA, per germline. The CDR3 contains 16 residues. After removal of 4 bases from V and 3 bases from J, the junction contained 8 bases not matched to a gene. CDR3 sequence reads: CASSSTPLAGKETQYF. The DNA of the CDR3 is TGTGCCAGCAGCTCGACCCCACTAGCGGGAAAAGAGACCCAGTACTTC. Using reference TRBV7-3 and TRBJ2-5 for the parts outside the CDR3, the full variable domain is GAGVSQTPSNKVTEKGKYVELRCDPISGHTALYWYRQSLGQGPEFLIYFQGTGAADDSGLPNDRFFAVRPEGSVSTLKIQRTERGDSAVYLCASSSTPLAGKETQYFGPGTRLLVL.

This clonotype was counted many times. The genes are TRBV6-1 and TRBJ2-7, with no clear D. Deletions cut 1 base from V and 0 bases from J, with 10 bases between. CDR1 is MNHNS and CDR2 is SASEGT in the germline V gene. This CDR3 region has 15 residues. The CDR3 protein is CASSEVQFVSYEQYF. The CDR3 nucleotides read TGTGCCAGCAGTGAAGTGCAGTTTGTCTCCTACGAGCAGTACTTC.

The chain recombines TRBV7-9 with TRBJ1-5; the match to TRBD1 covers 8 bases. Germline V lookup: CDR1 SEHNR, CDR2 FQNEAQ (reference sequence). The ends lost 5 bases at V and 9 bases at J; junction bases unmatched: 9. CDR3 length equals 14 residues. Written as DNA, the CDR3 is TGTGCCAGCAGCCCCGGACAGGGATTGCCGCCCCAGCATTTT. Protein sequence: CASSPGQGLPPQHF.